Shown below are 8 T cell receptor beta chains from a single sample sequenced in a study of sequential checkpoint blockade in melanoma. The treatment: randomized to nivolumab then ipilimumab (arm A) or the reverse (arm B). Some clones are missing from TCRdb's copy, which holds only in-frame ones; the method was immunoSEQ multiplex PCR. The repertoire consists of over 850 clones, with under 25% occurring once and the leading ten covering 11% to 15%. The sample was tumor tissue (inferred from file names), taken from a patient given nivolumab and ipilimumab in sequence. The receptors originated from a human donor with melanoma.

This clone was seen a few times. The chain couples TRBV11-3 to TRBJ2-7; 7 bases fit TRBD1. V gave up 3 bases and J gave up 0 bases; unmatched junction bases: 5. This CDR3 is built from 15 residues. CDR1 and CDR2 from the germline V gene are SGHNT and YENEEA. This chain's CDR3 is CASSLHDRVSYEQYF. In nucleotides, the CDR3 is TGTGCCAGCAGCTTGCACGACAGGGTCTCCTACGAGCAGTACTTC.

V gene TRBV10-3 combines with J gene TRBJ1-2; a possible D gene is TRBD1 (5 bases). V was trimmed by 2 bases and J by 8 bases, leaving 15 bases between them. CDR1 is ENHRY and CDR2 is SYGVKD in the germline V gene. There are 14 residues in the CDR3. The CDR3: CAISEAPRARGYTF. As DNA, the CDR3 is TGTGCCATCAGTGAGGCCCCCAGGGCTCGGGGCTACACCTTC.

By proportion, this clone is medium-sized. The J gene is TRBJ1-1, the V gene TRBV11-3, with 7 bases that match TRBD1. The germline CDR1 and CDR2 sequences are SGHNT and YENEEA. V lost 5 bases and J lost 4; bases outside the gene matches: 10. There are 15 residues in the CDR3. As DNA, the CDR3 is TGTGCCAGCAGCATATCTACAGGGGCGGTCACTGAAGCTTTCTTT. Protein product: CASSISTGAVTEAFF. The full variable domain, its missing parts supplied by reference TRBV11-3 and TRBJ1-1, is EAGVVQSPRYKIIEKKQPVAFWCNPISGHNTLYWYLQNLGQGPELLIRYENEEAVDDSQLPKDRFSAERLKGVDSTLKIQPAELGDSAVYLCASSISTGAVTEAFFGQGTRLTVV.

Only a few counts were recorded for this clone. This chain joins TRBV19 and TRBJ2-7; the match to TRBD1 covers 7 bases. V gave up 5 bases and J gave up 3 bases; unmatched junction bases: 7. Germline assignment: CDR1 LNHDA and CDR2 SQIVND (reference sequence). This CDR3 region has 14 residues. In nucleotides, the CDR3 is TGTGCCAGTAGTGAAACCGGGACAGACTACGAGCAGTACTTC. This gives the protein CASSETGTDYEQYF. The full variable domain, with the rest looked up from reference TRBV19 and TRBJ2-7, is DGGITQSPKYLFRKEGQNVTLSCEQNLNHDAMYWYRQDPGQGLRLIYYSQIVNDFQKGDIAEGYSVSREKKESFPLTVTSAQKNPTAFYLCASSETGTDYEQYFGPGTRLTVT.

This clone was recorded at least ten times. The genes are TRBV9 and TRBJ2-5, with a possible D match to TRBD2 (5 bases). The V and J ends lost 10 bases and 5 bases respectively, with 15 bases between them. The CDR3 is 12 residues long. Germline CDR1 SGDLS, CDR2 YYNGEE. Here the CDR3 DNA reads TGTGCCGGACTCGGGCCCCGGGAGACCCAGTACTTC. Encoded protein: CAGLGPRETQYF.

CDR3 sequence: CASSQEGPGSPLHF. DNA of the CDR3: TGTGCCAGCTCACAGGAGGGGCCGGGGTCACCCCTCCACTTT. V and J are TRBV18 and TRBJ1-6; D might be TRBD1 (5 bases). The CDR3 extends over 14 amino acids. V shed 4 bases and J shed 10 bases, with 14 bases lying between them. In germline, CDR1 is KGHSH, CDR2 LQKENI.

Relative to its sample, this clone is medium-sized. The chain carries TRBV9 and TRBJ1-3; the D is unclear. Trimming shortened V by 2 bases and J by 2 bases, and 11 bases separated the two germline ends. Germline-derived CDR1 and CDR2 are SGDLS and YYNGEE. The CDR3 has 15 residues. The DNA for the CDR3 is TGTGCCAGCAGCGTCGAGGGAATCACTGGAAACACCATATATTTT. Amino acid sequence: CASSVEGITGNTIYF.

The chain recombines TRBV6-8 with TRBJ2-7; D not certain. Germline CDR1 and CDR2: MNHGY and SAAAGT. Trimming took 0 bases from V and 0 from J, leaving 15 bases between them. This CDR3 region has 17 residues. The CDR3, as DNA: TGTGCCAGCAGTTACTCGCCTGGTATCGGTACCTCCTACGAGCAGTACTTC. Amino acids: CASSYSPGIGTSYEQYF.